The sample holds a few counts of the clone carrying this T cell receptor (beta chain). Its cognate antigen is unknown. The data were obtained in a study of response to subunit inactivated influenza vaccine. TCRdb reanalysed the RT-PCR reads using MiXCR and keeps one entry per CDR3 protein. The sample includes hundreds of thousands of distinct CDR3 sequences, less than 8% of them seen just once. Findings and caveats of the study: Only a handful of new T cells, the authors suggested, are recruited with each seasonal influenza vaccination.

Sample: PBMCs from blood, taken less than 30 months after vaccination. The sequence was collected from a man between 50 and 69 years old who received an inactivated influenza vaccine.

As DNA, the CDR3 is TGTGCCAGCAGCCCCCCGACTAGCGGGGAGCAGTTCTTC. It specifies CASSPPTSGEQFF. The chain is built from TRBV7-2 and TRBJ2-1; 10 bases agree with TRBD2. The junction had 5 bases not matched to a gene; V was cut back by 5 bases and J by 10 bases. The CDR3 sequence is 13 residues long. The germline CDR1 and CDR2 sequences are SGHTA and FQGNSA.